This T cell receptor (beta chain) originates from a study of post-analysis software for immune sequencing data. cDNA libraries of TCR beta carried unique molecular identifiers. Each CDR3 protein is one row after TCRdb ran MiXCR on the PCR reads. The top ten hold approximately 10% of the sample, which has about 680,000 distinct CDR3 sequences, approximately 60% seen once. Study conclusions and caveats: TRBV5-6, TRBV5-1 and TRBV20-1 belonged to a set of roughly five TRBV segments that were more frequent in patients than controls.

The CDR3 covers 12 residues. With 2 bases removed from V and 7 bases from J, the gap between germline ends came to 9 bases. Per germline, CDR1 SGHRS and CDR2 YFSETQ. Regarding this clonotype: Its antigen is not known.

Sequencing was performed on blood. The chain employs TRBV5-1 and TRBJ2-5; D gene unclear. This TCR was recovered from a girl aged 2 to 10 with multiple sclerosis. CDR3 coding DNA: TGCGCCAGCAGCTTACATGGTTCGACCCAGTACTTC. Amino acids: CASSLHGSTQYF.